The 5 T cell receptor beta chains below all came from one sample that was sequenced in a study of blood T cell repertoires in COVID-19. Assay: immunoSEQ multiplex PCR; the TCRdb copy retains only in-frame clones and omits some. The repertoire holds about 200,000 clones, with around 86% as singletons. Sequencing was done on a sample of peripheral blood. All receptors come from a man in his sixties with acute or convalescent COVID-19.

This clone was recorded only once. The V and J genes are TRBV3-1 (or the pseudogene TRBV3-2) and TRBJ2-7, with 9 bases that match TRBD1. The ends lost 1 base at V and 3 bases at J; junction bases unmatched: 4. Germline-derived CDR1 and CDR2 are LGHDT and YNNKEL (reference sequence). CDR3 length: 15 residues. CDR3 amino acids: CASSQGGQGIYEQYF. The CDR3, as DNA: TGTGCCAGCAGCCAAGGGGGACAGGGAATCTACGAGCAGTACTTC.

This chain links TRBV6-5 with TRBJ2-3, with TRBD2 matching 11 bases. Germline assignment: CDR1 MNHEY and CDR2 SVGAGI. The J segment lost 1 base and the V segment lost 4 bases, leaving 4 bases of the junction unmatched. The length of the CDR3 is 16 residues. The CDR3 DNA reads as TGTGCCAGCAGTTCGATGACTAGCGGGGGCACAGATACGCAGTATTTT. Its translation is CASSSMTSGGTDTQYF.

The V call is TRBV15, the J call TRBJ1-5, with 10 bases that match TRBD1. Germline CDR1 and CDR2: LNHNV and YYDKDF (reference sequence). The CDR3 sequence is 14 residues long. V gave up 3 bases and J gave up 4 bases; unmatched junction bases: 0. CDR3 in amino acids: CATSRDRGNQPQHF. The CDR3 DNA reads TGTGCCACCAGCAGGGACAGGGGGAATCAGCCCCAGCATTTT.

The chain has TRBV27 and TRBJ2-7; TRBD1 agrees at 9 bases. Germline trimming cut 5 bases from V and 2 bases from J; bases unmatched to any gene: 4. The CDR3 length is 14 residues. Germline V lookup: CDR1 MNHEY, CDR2 SMNVEV (reference sequence). CDR3 amino acids: CASSQDRGPYEQYF. The CDR3 bases are TGTGCCAGCAGTCAGGACAGGGGACCCTACGAGCAGTACTTC.

The chain employs TRBV30 and TRBJ2-1; D might be TRBD2 (6 bases). Trimming shortened V by 7 bases and J by 4 bases, and 14 bases separated the two germline ends. Germline V CDR1 and CDR2: GTSNPN, SVGIG (reference sequence). The length of the CDR3 is 13 residues. Here the CDR3 DNA reads TGTGCCTCTTCCCGACTAGGTTACAATGAGCAGTTCTTC. Protein sequence: CASSRLGYNEQFF.